These T cell receptor beta chains were read from a single sample in a study of beta chain features in type 1 diabetes. Generated by immunoSEQ multiplex PCR, the TCRdb table keeps only in-frame clones and is missing some. The table has over 700,000 clones, roughly 15% seen once. Source material: naive CD4+ T cells from blood. These receptors originate from a woman aged 18-29 years in good health. Each CDR3 is given with its conserved first and last residue. The D gene is left open where the match is weak. Some rows have no size entry. The others give once, few or many, or a class for an expanded clone.

clone size,J gene,V gene,D gene,CDR3 protein,CDR3 DNA
few,TRBJ2-1,TRBV4-2,-,CASSHDRDLHNEQFF,TGTGCCAGCAGTCATGACCGGGACCTGCACAATGAGCAGTTCTTC
-,TRBJ1-2,TRBV6-5,-,CASSYSRRDGGFGYTF,TGTGCCAGCAGTTACTCAAGGAGGGACGGAGGTTTTGGCTACACCTTC
-,TRBJ2-1,TRBV9,TRBD2,CASSVTTGTSGTVKYNEQFF,TGTGCCAGCAGCGTAACCACCGGGACTAGCGGGACTGTGAAGTACAATGAGCAGTTCTTC
few,TRBJ2-1,TRBV27,TRBD2,CASRSRGTSGWRGYNEQFF,TGTGCCAGCAGGAGTCGGGGGACTAGCGGGTGGCGGGGATACAATGAGCAGTTCTTC
-,TRBJ1-4,TRBV28,-,CASRAYEKLFF,TGTGCCAGCAGAGCATATGAAAAACTGTTTTTT
-,TRBJ2-7,TRBV18,TRBD2,CASSSGLVGGYEQYF,TGTGCCAGCTCATCGGGACTAGTGGGAGGGTACGAGCAGTACTTC
-,TRBJ2-1,TRBV2,-,CASSEDVASLYNEQFF,TGTGCCAGCAGTGAGGATGTGGCTAGTCTTTACAATGAGCAGTTCTTC
-,TRBJ1-3,TRBV19,-,CASGTSGNTIYF,TGTGCCAGCGGGACCTCTGGAAACACCATATATTTT
-,TRBJ2-7,TRBV5-8,-,CASSRGTLAGGEQYF,TGTGCCAGCAGCAGAGGGACATTGGCTGGGGGCGAGCAGTACTTC
few,TRBJ1-2,TRBV9,-,CASSSDIKQGSGYTF,TGTGCCAGCAGCTCGGACATCAAACAGGGTTCTGGCTACACCTTC
-,TRBJ2-3,TRBV5-1,TRBD2,CASSPGTSGTTDTQYF,TGCGCCAGCAGCCCGGGGACTAGCGGGACCACAGATACGCAGTATTTT
few,TRBJ2-5,TRBV2,-,CASSRSGQETQYF,TGTGCCAGCAGTAGAAGCGGCCAAGAGACCCAGTACTTC
few,TRBJ2-5,TRBV18,-,CASSPSLAETQYF,TGTGCCAGCTCACCTTCATTAGCGGAGACCCAGTACTTC
-,TRBJ1-2,TRBV11-2,-,CASSLAGTGGYGYTF,TGTGCCAGCAGCTTAGCGGGGACGGGTGGCTATGGCTACACCTTC
-,TRBJ1-5,TRBV19,-,CASSIETNQPQHF,TGTGCCAGTAGTATCGAGACGAATCAGCCCCAGCATTTT
-,TRBJ1-2,TRBV5-4,TRBD1,CASSLGVTGFDLDGYTF,TGTGCCAGCAGCTTAGGTGTGACAGGGTTTGATCTCGATGGCTACACCTTC
few,TRBJ2-2,TRBV28,-,CASSLRLTGELFF,TGTGCCAGCAGTTTAAGGCTGACCGGGGAGCTGTTTTTT
few,TRBJ2-7,TRBV4-3,-,CASSQDWRSSYEQYF,TGCGCCAGCAGCCAAGATTGGCGAAGTAGCTACGAGCAGTACTTC
few,TRBJ2-1,TRBV9,-,CASSVSSPTWSHEQFF,TGTGCCAGCAGCGTCTCCTCACCCACCTGGAGTCATGAGCAGTTCTTC
-,TRBJ2-7,TRBV5-4,-,CASSSGTTSYEQYF,TGTGCCAGCAGCTCCGGGACAACCTCCTACGAGCAGTACTTC
-,TRBJ2-1,TRBV13,-,CASSSNTQVWGYNEQFF,TGTGCCAGCAGCTCGAATACACAGGTTTGGGGTTACAATGAGCAGTTCTTC
-,TRBJ2-6,TRBV11-2,-,CASSLEPGANVLTF,TGTGCCAGCAGCTTGGAACCCGGGGCCAACGTCCTGACTTTC
few,TRBJ1-1,TRBV7-9,-,CASTDVYRAFF,TGTGCCAGCACGGACGTTTATAGAGCTTTCTTT
-,TRBJ2-6,TRBV28,-,CASSLSLSGANVLTF,TGTGCCAGCAGTTTATCCCTCTCTGGGGCCAACGTCCTGACTTTC
few,TRBJ2-1,TRBV7-3,-,CASSGMRGNEQFF,TGTGCCAGCAGCGGGATGCGGGGTAATGAGCAGTTCTTC
-,TRBJ2-3,TRBV5-1,TRBD2,CASRGNRGLAGGPADTQYF,TGCGCCAGCAGAGGGAATCGAGGACTAGCGGGAGGGCCGGCGGATACGCAGTATTTT
-,TRBJ1-3,TRBV29-1,-,CSVAAHDAGHSGNTIYF,TGCAGCGTTGCGGCCCACGACGCCGGCCACTCTGGAAACACCATATATTTT
-,TRBJ2-2,TRBV11-2,-,CASSLRRRGAGELFF,TGTGCCAGCAGCTTACGCAGGAGAGGGGCCGGGGAGCTGTTTTTT
few,TRBJ2-2,TRBV7-3,-,CASSLNTGELFF,TGTGCCAGCAGCTTGAACACCGGGGAGCTGTTTTTT
few,TRBJ2-7,TRBV15,-,CATSRTMGASYEQYF,TGTGCCACCAGCAGAACTATGGGGGCCAGTTACGAGCAGTACTTC
-,TRBJ2-1,TRBV6-5,TRBD2,CASRDTSGRANEQFF,TGTGCCAGCAGGGATACTAGCGGGAGGGCCAATGAGCAGTTCTTC
few,TRBJ2-3,TRBV28,-,CASGKGDTDTQYF,TGTGCCAGCGGCAAGGGGGACACAGATACGCAGTATTTT
few,TRBJ2-7,TRBV2,-,CASEGFEQYF,TGTGCCAGCGAGGGGTTCGAGCAGTACTTC
-,TRBJ2-2,TRBV13,-,CASNPRAFRGTGELFF,TGTGCCAGCAACCCCAGGGCGTTCAGGGGCACCGGGGAGCTGTTTTTT
few,TRBJ2-5,TRBV4-2,-,CASSPGQDQETQYF,TGTGCCAGCAGCCCCGGCCAGGACCAAGAGACCCAGTACTTC
few,TRBJ2-7,TRBV4-1,-,CASSQAYFHEQYF,TGCGCCAGCAGCCAGGCGTACTTCCACGAGCAGTACTTC
few,TRBJ2-7,TRBV9,TRBD2,CASSAGRGSYEQYF,TGTGCCAGCAGCGCCGGGAGGGGCTCCTACGAGCAGTACTTC
-,TRBJ2-1,TRBV19,TRBD2,CASSIEGLATSFYNEQFF,TGTGCCAGTAGTATAGAGGGACTAGCGACATCGTTCTACAATGAGCAGTTCTTC
few,TRBJ2-1,TRBV5-1,-,CASSLVRNSYNEQFF,TGCGCCAGCAGCTTAGTCAGGAACTCCTACAATGAGCAGTTCTTC
few,TRBJ2-7,TRBV7-2,TRBD2,CASSLASGSRYEQYF,TGTGCCAGCAGCTTAGCTAGCGGGAGTAGGTACGAGCAGTACTTC
-,TRBJ2-4,TRBV4-2,-,CASSQATSLAKNIQYF,TGTGCCAGCAGCCAAGCGACAAGCCTAGCCAAAAACATTCAGTACTTC
-,TRBJ2-1,TRBV5-1,-,CASSGPHNEQFF,TGCGCCAGCAGTGGGCCTCACAATGAGCAGTTCTTC
-,TRBJ2-2,TRBV7-3,-,CASSLLGMATGELFF,TGTGCCAGCAGCTTATTAGGCATGGCCACCGGGGAGCTGTTTTTT
-,TRBJ1-2,TRBV7-9,-,CASRPTGNYGYTF,TGTGCCAGCAGACCAACAGGGAACTATGGCTACACCTTC
few,TRBJ1-3,TRBV7-9,-,CASSRTAGNTIYF,TGTGCCAGCAGTCGGACAGCTGGAAACACCATATATTTT
-,TRBJ1-1,TRBV6-5,-,CASMRGTEAFF,TGTGCCAGCATGAGGGGAACTGAAGCTTTCTTT
few,TRBJ2-5,TRBV6-5,-,CASSYSMVAVQETQYF,TGTGCCAGCAGTTACTCGATGGTAGCGGTACAAGAGACCCAGTACTTC
few,TRBJ1-5,TRBV6-1,-,CASSGRRVEGNQPQHF,TGTGCCAGCAGTGGGCGCAGGGTTGAGGGAAATCAGCCCCAGCATTTT
few,TRBJ2-3,TRBV7-2,-,CASSLLRDWVMDTQYF,TGTGCCAGCAGCCTACTACGGGACTGGGTGATGGATACGCAGTATTTT
few,TRBJ2-3,TRBV14,TRBD2,CASSHTRLAGLAGTDTQYF,TGTGCCAGCAGCCACACCCGACTAGCGGGACTAGCTGGCACAGATACGCAGTATTTT
-,TRBJ1-1,TRBV5-6,TRBD1,CASSPESGGDFYMNTEAFF,TGTGCCAGCAGCCCAGAGTCAGGGGGCGATTTCTACATGAACACTGAAGCTTTCTTT
-,TRBJ2-7,TRBV27,TRBD2,CASSLSSGSSYEQYF,TGTGCCAGCAGTTTATCTAGCGGGAGTTCCTACGAGCAGTACTTC
-,TRBJ2-1,TRBV9,-,CASSPAGIEQFF,TGTGCCAGCAGCCCGGCGGGAATTGAGCAGTTCTTC
few,TRBJ2-3,TRBV7-2,-,CASSLYREIRSDTQYF,TGTGCCAGCAGCTTATATCGGGAGATCCGCAGTGATACGCAGTATTTT
-,TRBJ1-2,TRBV11-2,-,CASSVQANYGYTF,TGTGCCAGCAGCGTACAGGCTAACTATGGCTACACCTTC
-,TRBJ2-5,TRBV28,-,CASSSLGVTQYF,TGTGCCAGCAGTTCCCTGGGCGTGACCCAGTACTTC
-,TRBJ2-1,TRBV5-5,TRBD2,CASSLSGRAIEQFF,TGTGCCAGCAGCTTGAGCGGGAGGGCCATTGAGCAGTTCTTC